The rows below give T cell receptor beta chains drawn from one sample of a study of blood T cell repertoires in COVID-19. This table comes from immunoSEQ multiplex PCR, and its TCRdb copy is limited to in-frame clones, with some not included. Of 84,000 or so clones listed, just under 80% are singletons. Input material: peripheral blood. The receptors come from a man in his 70s with COVID-19, enrolled during active disease. Both conserved end residues are trimmed from each CDR3. D genes are given only for firm matches. Clone size, where shown, is once, few, many, or a class for clones that have expanded.

j_call: TRBJ1-2
v_call: TRBV7-9
clone_size: -
d_call: -
cdr3_length: 12
cdr3_aa: ASSPSLGVYGYT

j_call: TRBJ2-2
v_call: TRBV5-8
clone_size: -
d_call: -
cdr3_length: 11
cdr3_aa: ASSLYNTGELF

j_call: TRBJ2-7
v_call: TRBV5-1
clone_size: -
d_call: TRBD1
cdr3_length: 12
cdr3_aa: ASSLETGGNEQY

j_call: TRBJ2-7
v_call: TRBV27
clone_size: few
d_call: TRBD1
cdr3_length: 13
cdr3_aa: ASSLSGTGGNEQY

j_call: TRBJ1-6
v_call: TRBV5-1
clone_size: -
d_call: -
cdr3_length: 11
cdr3_aa: ASSLDSYSPLH

j_call: TRBJ2-3
v_call: TRBV10-2
clone_size: -
d_call: TRBD2
cdr3_length: 13
cdr3_aa: ASSESPGGSDTQY

j_call: TRBJ1-3
v_call: TRBV7-8
clone_size: -
d_call: TRBD1
cdr3_length: 14
cdr3_aa: ASSETTRGLGNTIY

j_call: TRBJ2-3
v_call: TRBV28
clone_size: -
d_call: -
cdr3_length: 12
cdr3_aa: ASSSGSSTDTQY

j_call: TRBJ1-2
v_call: TRBV14
clone_size: -
d_call: -
cdr3_length: 11
cdr3_aa: ASSQMRDYGYT

j_call: TRBJ1-1
v_call: TRBV6-5
clone_size: -
d_call: -
cdr3_length: 11
cdr3_aa: AGGQSLNTEAF

j_call: TRBJ1-4
v_call: TRBV30
clone_size: -
d_call: -
cdr3_length: 10
cdr3_aa: AWTGGGEKLF

j_call: TRBJ1-5
v_call: TRBV6-5
clone_size: -
d_call: -
cdr3_length: 11
cdr3_aa: ASSLGEYQPQH

j_call: TRBJ2-7
v_call: TRBV6-5
clone_size: -
d_call: TRBD1
cdr3_length: 13
cdr3_aa: ASRIDRGGSYEQY

j_call: TRBJ2-2
v_call: TRBV25-1
clone_size: -
d_call: TRBD1
cdr3_length: 13
cdr3_aa: ASSDEGARTGELF

j_call: TRBJ1-2
v_call: TRBV19
clone_size: -
d_call: -
cdr3_length: 11
cdr3_aa: ASSSRGVIGYT

j_call: TRBJ2-2
v_call: TRBV7-9
clone_size: -
d_call: TRBD1
cdr3_length: 12
cdr3_aa: ASSSDRGTGELF

j_call: TRBJ1-1
v_call: TRBV27
clone_size: -
d_call: -
cdr3_length: 11
cdr3_aa: ASSLQLNTEAF

j_call: TRBJ2-1
v_call: TRBV19
clone_size: -
d_call: TRBD2
cdr3_length: 13
cdr3_aa: ASTLGLGVGNEQF

j_call: TRBJ2-7
v_call: TRBV20-1
clone_size: -
d_call: TRBD1
cdr3_length: 16
cdr3_aa: SASPYQDPGQEEDEQY

j_call: TRBJ1-5
v_call: TRBV6-2/TRBV6-3
clone_size: many
d_call: -
cdr3_length: 11
cdr3_aa: ASSRGEAQPQH

j_call: TRBJ2-3
v_call: TRBV28
clone_size: -
d_call: -
cdr3_length: 13
cdr3_aa: ASSLTRTSTDTQY

j_call: TRBJ1-2
v_call: TRBV3-1/TRBV3-2
clone_size: -
d_call: TRBD1
cdr3_length: 10
cdr3_aa: ASSQGDRVPT

j_call: TRBJ1-2
v_call: TRBV10-3
clone_size: once
d_call: -
cdr3_length: 12
cdr3_aa: AISSQGVDYGYT

j_call: TRBJ2-1
v_call: TRBV4-3
clone_size: -
d_call: -
cdr3_length: 15
cdr3_aa: ASSQTVGGGIYNEQF

j_call: TRBJ1-6
v_call: TRBV6-1
clone_size: -
d_call: -
cdr3_length: 10
cdr3_aa: ASSEAPSPLH

j_call: TRBJ2-3
v_call: TRBV15
clone_size: -
d_call: TRBD2
cdr3_length: 16
cdr3_aa: ATSRTGLVDKVTDTQY

j_call: TRBJ2-1
v_call: TRBV10-3
clone_size: -
d_call: TRBD1
cdr3_length: 12
cdr3_aa: ATYPGTDYNEQF

j_call: TRBJ1-5
v_call: TRBV7-8
clone_size: -
d_call: -
cdr3_length: 14
cdr3_aa: ASSLAPRFSNQPQH

j_call: TRBJ2-2
v_call: TRBV18
clone_size: few
d_call: -
cdr3_length: 14
cdr3_aa: ASSPRDRTITGELF

j_call: TRBJ1-2
v_call: TRBV29-1
clone_size: -
d_call: TRBD1
cdr3_length: 13
cdr3_aa: SVEDRGTGNYGYT

j_call: TRBJ1-2
v_call: TRBV20-1
clone_size: -
d_call: -
cdr3_length: 8
cdr3_aa: SASYYGYT

j_call: TRBJ2-1
v_call: TRBV7-8
clone_size: -
d_call: TRBD2
cdr3_length: 16
cdr3_aa: ASSPRGTSGSGGGEQF

j_call: TRBJ2-1
v_call: TRBV6-2/TRBV6-3
clone_size: -
d_call: -
cdr3_length: 12
cdr3_aa: ASSYLGPHNEQF

j_call: TRBJ2-7
v_call: TRBV18
clone_size: few
d_call: -
cdr3_length: 11
cdr3_aa: ASSPTSGYEQY

j_call: TRBJ2-7
v_call: TRBV7-2
clone_size: -
d_call: TRBD1
cdr3_length: 13
cdr3_aa: ASSLDVQGAREQY

j_call: TRBJ2-3
v_call: TRBV7-6
clone_size: -
d_call: -
cdr3_length: 13
cdr3_aa: ASSFAGYRTDTQY

j_call: TRBJ2-3
v_call: TRBV5-1
clone_size: -
d_call: -
cdr3_length: 14
cdr3_aa: ASSWGRGRGTDTQY

j_call: TRBJ2-2
v_call: TRBV9
clone_size: -
d_call: -
cdr3_length: 12
cdr3_aa: ASSVATREGELF

j_call: TRBJ2-2
v_call: TRBV29-1
clone_size: -
d_call: -
cdr3_length: 12
cdr3_aa: SVEDREGAGELF

j_call: TRBJ1-1
v_call: TRBV27
clone_size: -
d_call: TRBD1
cdr3_length: 13
cdr3_aa: ASSHRDRGLSEAF

j_call: TRBJ1-4
v_call: TRBV7-9
clone_size: once
d_call: -
cdr3_length: 13
cdr3_aa: ASSSDRLKGEKLF

j_call: TRBJ2-2
v_call: TRBV10-3
clone_size: -
d_call: TRBD1
cdr3_length: 13
cdr3_aa: AIRGTGMDTGELF

j_call: TRBJ2-6
v_call: TRBV19
clone_size: -
d_call: -
cdr3_length: 12
cdr3_aa: ASSQGVGANVLT

j_call: TRBJ2-7
v_call: TRBV27
clone_size: -
d_call: TRBD1
cdr3_length: 17
cdr3_aa: ASSLSGSSGRGRWYEQY

j_call: TRBJ2-1
v_call: TRBV5-6
clone_size: -
d_call: TRBD1
cdr3_length: 12
cdr3_aa: ASRLWTGRNEQF

j_call: TRBJ2-7
v_call: TRBV20-1
clone_size: -
d_call: TRBD1
cdr3_length: 12
cdr3_aa: SARGQGTTYEQY

j_call: TRBJ2-3
v_call: TRBV5-6
clone_size: -
d_call: TRBD2
cdr3_length: 14
cdr3_aa: ASSLILAVSTDTQY

j_call: TRBJ1-2
v_call: TRBV6-5
clone_size: -
d_call: TRBD1
cdr3_length: 13
cdr3_aa: ASSWGGQGASGYT

j_call: TRBJ1-4
v_call: TRBV19
clone_size: -
d_call: TRBD1
cdr3_length: 15
cdr3_aa: ASRQGFQQGANEKLF

j_call: TRBJ1-4
v_call: TRBV2
clone_size: -
d_call: TRBD1
cdr3_length: 10
cdr3_aa: ASSAFPGTGL

j_call: TRBJ1-3
v_call: TRBV19
clone_size: -
d_call: -
cdr3_length: 12
cdr3_aa: ASSIGNSGNTIY

j_call: TRBJ2-1
v_call: TRBV5-1
clone_size: -
d_call: TRBD2
cdr3_length: 15
cdr3_aa: ASSFMGLAGVYNEQF

j_call: TRBJ2-7
v_call: TRBV6-5
clone_size: -
d_call: -
cdr3_length: 12
cdr3_aa: ASSRPGLHYEQY

j_call: TRBJ2-4
v_call: TRBV6-2/TRBV6-3
clone_size: -
d_call: -
cdr3_length: 12
cdr3_aa: ASSSQLAKNIQY

j_call: TRBJ2-5
v_call: TRBV27
clone_size: -
d_call: -
cdr3_length: 13
cdr3_aa: ASSRYYRVKETQY

j_call: TRBJ2-2
v_call: TRBV30
clone_size: -
d_call: -
cdr3_length: 10
cdr3_aa: AWAGLSLELF

j_call: TRBJ2-1
v_call: TRBV13
clone_size: -
d_call: TRBD1
cdr3_length: 13
cdr3_aa: ASSGGQGAHNEQF